A single sample is the source of the 9 T cell receptor beta chains below, sequenced in a study of T cell responses to AZD1222 COVID-19 vaccine. Libraries were prepared by immunoSEQ multiplex PCR; TCRdb keeps only in-frame clonotypes and omits some of them. The table includes about 140,000 clones, 70% to 90% detected once. The material was peripheral blood, obtained 28 days after the second AZD1222 dose. The receptors derive from an adult who received the AZD1222 COVID-19 vaccine.

The rearrangement uses TRBV3-1 (or the pseudogene TRBV3-2) and TRBJ1-6; TRBD1 matches at 7 bases. The V segment lost 2 bases and the J segment 5 bases; nucleotides outside the gene matches: 0. Germline CDR1 LGHDT, CDR2 YNNKEL (reference sequence). CDR3 length: 14 residues. The CDR3 sequence is CASSQQGDNSPLHF. DNA of the CDR3: TGTGCCAGCAGCCAACAGGGGGATAATTCACCCCTCCACTTT.

CDR3 sequence reads: CASSPGSGRTYNEQFF. CDR3 in DNA: TGTGCCAGCAGCCCCGGCAGCGGGAGAACCTACAATGAGCAGTTCTTC. J is TRBJ2-1 and V is TRBV7-6; 8 nucleotides match TRBD2. The CDR3 length is 16 residues. With 5 bases clipped from V and 2 bases from J, the junction kept 8 bases outside the gene matches. Per germline, CDR1 SGHVS and CDR2 FNYEAQ.

This clone appeared once. The gene calls are TRBV11-2 and TRBJ2-3, with 9 bases identical to TRBD1. Germline V CDR1 and CDR2: SGHAT, FQNNGV. The CDR3 consists of 14 residues. V lost 6 bases, J lost 4 bases, and 5 bases stayed unmatched. This CDR3 reads CASRWTGAADTQYF. CDR3 coding DNA: TGTGCCAGCAGGTGGACAGGGGCGGCAGATACGCAGTATTTT.

This rearrangement joins TRBV5-1 to TRBJ1-6, with no clear D. Trimming took 6 bases from V and 5 from J, leaving 12 bases between them. The CDR3 has 14 amino acids. The germline CDR1 and CDR2 sequences are SGHRS and YFSETQ. The CDR3 reads CASKAALDNSPLHF. DNA of the CDR3: TGCGCCAGCAAGGCGGCACTTGATAATTCACCCCTCCACTTT.

The J gene is TRBJ2-2, the V gene TRBV5-1; 7 nucleotides match TRBD1. This CDR3 region has 17 residues. Germline V gene lookup returns CDR1 SGHRS and CDR2 YFSETQ. V lost 4 bases to trimming and J lost 2 bases; unmatched junction nucleotides: 11. The CDR3 DNA sequence: TGCGCCAGCAGCCCGAGCTCCGGGACAGCAAACACCGGGGAGCTGTTTTTT. Amino acids: CASSPSSGTANTGELFF. Full variable domain (missing parts from reference TRBV5-1 and TRBJ2-2): KAGVTQTPRYLIKTRGQQVTLSCSPISGHRSVSWYQQTPGQGLQFLFEYFSETQRNKGNFPGRFSGRQFSNSRSEMNVSTLELGDSALYLCASSPSSGTANTGELFFGEGSRLTVL.

J is TRBJ1-6 and V is TRBV6-5, with D uncertain. The CDR3 runs to 12 residues. Trimming removed 4 bases from V and 6 bases from J, with 4 bases in between. The germline V gene has CDR1 MNHEY and CDR2 SVGAGI. CDR3 DNA sequence: TGTGCCAGCAGTTCTGGTAATTCACCCCTCCACTTT. The encoded protein is CASSSGNSPLHF.

The chain recombines TRBV7-2 with TRBJ2-3, with D possibly TRBD2 on 6 matching bases. Germline V gene data show CDR1 as SGHTA and CDR2 as FQGNSA. The CDR3 contains 16 residues. V lost 5 bases and J lost 1, with 16 bases in between. This chain's CDR3 is CASSPVGTGRTDTQYF. In nucleotides, the CDR3 is TGTGCCAGCAGCCCGGTGGGGACTGGGCGCACAGATACGCAGTATTTT.

This clone came up once. The V call is TRBV28, the J call TRBJ2-5, with D perhaps assigned TRBD1 or TRBD2 (5 bases each). V was clipped by 1 base and J by 0 bases, with 12 bases between them. The germline gives CDR1 MDHEN, CDR2 SYDVKM. This CDR3 is built from 16 residues. The CDR3 reads CASSLFTGTHQETQYF. The CDR3 DNA sequence: TGTGCCAGCAGTTTATTTACGGGGACGCACCAAGAGACCCAGTACTTC.

The chain joins TRBV23-1 to TRBJ2-5; D may match TRBD1 or TRBD2 (6 bases each). TRBV23-1 is placed among ORFs of uncertain function. The V end was cut by 2 bases, the J end by 4 bases, with 17 bases between. The CDR3 has 16 residues. This chain's CDR3 is CASSQRLAEGGETQYF. The CDR3 DNA reads TGCGCCAGCAGTCAAAGGTTAGCGGAGGGGGGAGAGACCCAGTACTTC.